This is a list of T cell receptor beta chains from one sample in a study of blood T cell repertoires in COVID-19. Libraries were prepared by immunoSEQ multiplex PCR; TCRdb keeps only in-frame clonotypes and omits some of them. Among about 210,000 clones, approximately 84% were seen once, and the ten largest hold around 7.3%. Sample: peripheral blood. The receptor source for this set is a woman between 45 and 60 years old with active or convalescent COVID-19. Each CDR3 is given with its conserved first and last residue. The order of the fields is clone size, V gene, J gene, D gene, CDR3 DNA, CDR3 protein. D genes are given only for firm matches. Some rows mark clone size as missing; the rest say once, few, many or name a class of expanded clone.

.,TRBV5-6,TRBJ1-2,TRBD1,TGTGCCAGCAGCTCCGGGACAGGATTTACCTATGGCTACACCTTC,CASSSGTGFTYGYTF
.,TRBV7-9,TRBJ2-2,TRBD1,TGTGCCAGCAGCCCACGACAGGGGGCATTAAGAGACACCGGGGAGCTGTTTTTT,CASSPRQGALRDTGELFF
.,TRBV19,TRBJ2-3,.,TGTGCCAGTAGTACCCAGCGGCCTAGCACAGATACGCAGTATTTT,CASSTQRPSTDTQYF
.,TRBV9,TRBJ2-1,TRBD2,TGTGCCAGCAGCGTAGCGGGAGGACCATACAATGAGCAGTTCTTC,CASSVAGGPYNEQFF
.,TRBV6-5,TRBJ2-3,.,TGTGCCAGCAGTTACTTACAGGGCACAGATACGCAGTATTTT,CASSYLQGTDTQYF
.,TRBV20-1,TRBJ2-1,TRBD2,TGCAGTGCTAGTATTGAGACTAGCAATAATGAGCAGTTCTTC,CSASIETSNNEQFF
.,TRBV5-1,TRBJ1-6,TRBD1,TGCGCCAGCAGCCCCGGGACAGAAGGATCTTCACCCCTCCACTTT,CASSPGTEGSSPLHF
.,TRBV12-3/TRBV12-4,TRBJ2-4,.,TGTGCCAGCAGTTTAGGGCCGGAGGGGCTCTACTTC,CASSLGPEGLYF
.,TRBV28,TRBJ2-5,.,TGTGCCAGCAGTAGATCAATGGGCTCCCAGTACTTC,CASSRSMGSQYF
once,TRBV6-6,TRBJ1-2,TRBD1,TGTGCCAGCAGTTACCACGGACAGGGATATGGCTACACCTTC,CASSYHGQGYGYTF
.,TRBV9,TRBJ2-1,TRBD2,TGTGCCAGCAGCGTCGGGACTAGGGGGAATGAGCAGTTCTTC,CASSVGTRGNEQFF
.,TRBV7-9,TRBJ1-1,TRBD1,TGTGCCAGCAGCATACCGGGACAGATGAAAACTGAAGCTTTCTTT,CASSIPGQMKTEAFF
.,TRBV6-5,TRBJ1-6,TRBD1,TGTGCCAGCGGGTCCGGGACAGGGGCCTCACCCCTCCACTTT,CASGSGTGASPLHF
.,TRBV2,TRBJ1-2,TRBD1,TGTGCCAGCAGGGATACGCTGGGACAGGGACTTGGCTACACCTTC,CASRDTLGQGLGYTF
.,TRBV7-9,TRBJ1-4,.,TGTGCCAGCAGCGCACAGGGAGGGAATGAAAAACTGTTTTTT,CASSAQGGNEKLFF
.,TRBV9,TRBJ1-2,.,TGTGCCAGCAGCGTAGATAGGGGGAGCGGCTACACCTTC,CASSVDRGSGYTF
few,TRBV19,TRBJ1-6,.,TGTGCCAGTAGGGAGGAGGGGAGATCTTCACCCCTCCACTTT,CASREEGRSSPLHF
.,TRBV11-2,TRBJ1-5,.,TGTGCCAGCAGCCAGCAGGGGTTCAGCAATCAGCCCCAGCATTTT,CASSQQGFSNQPQHF
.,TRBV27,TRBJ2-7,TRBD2,TGTGCCAGCAGTAATACTAGGCTAGCGGGAGACGAGCAGTACTTC,CASSNTRLAGDEQYF
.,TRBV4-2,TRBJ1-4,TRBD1,TGTGCCAGCAGCCTTGACCCGGGACAGGGGAGTGAAAAACTGTTTTTT,CASSLDPGQGSEKLFF
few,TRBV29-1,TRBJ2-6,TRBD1,TGCAGCGTGTCCGGGACAGGGTCCTCTGGGGCCAACGTCCTGACTTTC,CSVSGTGSSGANVLTF
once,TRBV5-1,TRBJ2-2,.,TGCGCCAGCAGCTCGGGGGACTTTCACGGGGAGCTGTTTTTT,CASSSGDFHGELFF
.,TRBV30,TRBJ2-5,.,TGTGCCTGGAGTTCGGAAGAGACCCAGTACTTC,CAWSSEETQYF
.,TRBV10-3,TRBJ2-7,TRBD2,TGTGCCAGCGGGGGGGACTCGAACTACGAGCAGTACTTC,CASGGDSNYEQYF
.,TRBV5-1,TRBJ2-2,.,TGCGCCAGCAGCGACCAGGGGAACACCGGGGAGCTGTTTTTT,CASSDQGNTGELFF
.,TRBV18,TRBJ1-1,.,TGTGCCAGCTCATCGGGACACCTTGAAGCTTTCTTT,CASSSGHLEAFF
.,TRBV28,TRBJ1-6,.,TGTGCCAGCAGGGCCCTACAGGGTCAGCAGGCACCCCTCCACTTT,CASRALQGQQAPLHF
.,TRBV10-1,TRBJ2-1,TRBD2,TGCGCCAGCAGTGAGTCGGGTAGCGGGGGATACAATGAGCAGTTCTTC,CASSESGSGGYNEQFF
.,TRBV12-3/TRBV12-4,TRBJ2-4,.,TGTGCCAGCAGCAGGACACAAAACATTCAGTACTTC,CASSRTQNIQYF
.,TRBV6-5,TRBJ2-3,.,TGTGCCAGCAGTAGGGACACCTCCACAGATACGCAGTATTTT,CASSRDTSTDTQYF
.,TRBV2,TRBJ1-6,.,TGTGCCAGCACCCGGGACTCCTCCCGTTCACCCCTCCACTTT,CASTRDSSRSPLHF
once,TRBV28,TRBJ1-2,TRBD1,TGTGCCAGCAGGACCCCGGGACAGTTTGGATATGGCTACACCTTC,CASRTPGQFGYGYTF
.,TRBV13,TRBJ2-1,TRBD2,TGTGCCAGCAGCTTAGGAGCTAGCGGAGATTACAATGAGCAGTTCTTC,CASSLGASGDYNEQFF
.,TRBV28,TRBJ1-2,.,TGTGCCAGCAGTCAGCCGACAGCAATCTATGGCTACACCTTC,CASSQPTAIYGYTF
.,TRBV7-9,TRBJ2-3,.,TGTGCCAGCAGCTTAGAGAGAGGAATGCTCACAGATACGCAGTATTTT,CASSLERGMLTDTQYF
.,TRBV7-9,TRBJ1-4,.,TGTGCCAGCGCGCTCCAAGCAACTAATGAAAAACTGTTTTTT,CASALQATNEKLFF
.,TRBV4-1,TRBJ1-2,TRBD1,TGCGCCAGCAGCCAAGCCCCCAGGGGGAGAGGTGGCTACACCTTC,CASSQAPRGRGGYTF
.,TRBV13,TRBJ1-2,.,TGTGCCAGCAGCTCGACAGTGCCCTTCAACTATGGCTACACCTTC,CASSSTVPFNYGYTF
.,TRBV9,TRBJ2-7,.,TGTGCCAGCAGCCCCACCCACACAGTTACCTACGAGCAGTACTTC,CASSPTHTVTYEQYF
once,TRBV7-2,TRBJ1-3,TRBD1,TGTGCCAGCAGCTCGGGACAGACCCCCTCTGGAAACACCATATATTTT,CASSSGQTPSGNTIYF
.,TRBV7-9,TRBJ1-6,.,TGTGCCAGCAGCTTATCCCAGGACACCCAAGGTTATTCACCCCTCCACTTT,CASSLSQDTQGYSPLHF
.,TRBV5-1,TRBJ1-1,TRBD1,TGCGCCAGCAGCTTGAGGGTCGGTGGGGTAAACAGGGGCACTGAAGCTTTCTTT,CASSLRVGGVNRGTEAFF
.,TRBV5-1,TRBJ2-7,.,TGCGCCAGCAGCTCTCCAGGGAAAGGCTACGAGCAGTACTTC,CASSSPGKGYEQYF
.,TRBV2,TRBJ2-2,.,TGTGCCAGCACCAGGAACACCGGGGAGCTGTTTTTT,CASTRNTGELFF
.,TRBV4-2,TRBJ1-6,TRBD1,TGTGCCAGCAGCCAAGTAGGGGGCGAAAATTCACCCCTCCACTTT,CASSQVGGENSPLHF
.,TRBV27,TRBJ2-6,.,TGTGCCAGCAGTCCCGACGGGGGTCTAGATTACTCTGGGGCCAACGTCCTGACTTTC,CASSPDGGLDYSGANVLTF
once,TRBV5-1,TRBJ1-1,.,TGCGCCAGCAGCTTTTCGGGGAACACTGAAGCTTTCTTT,CASSFSGNTEAFF
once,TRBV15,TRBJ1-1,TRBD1,TGTGCCACCAGCAGAAACAGGGGGGAAAAAGCTTTCTTT,CATSRNRGEKAFF
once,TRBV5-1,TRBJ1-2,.,TGCGCCAGCAGCCTCTTAGAGGGAAGCTACACCTTC,CASSLLEGSYTF
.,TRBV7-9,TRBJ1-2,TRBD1,TGTGCCAGCAGCGCACCGGGACAGGGAATCTATGGCTACACCTTC,CASSAPGQGIYGYTF
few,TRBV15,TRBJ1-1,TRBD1,TGTGCCACCAGCAGAGATCCAGGGGGAAACACTGAAGCTTTCTTT,CATSRDPGGNTEAFF
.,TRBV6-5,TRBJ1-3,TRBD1,TGTGCCAGCAGTTACCGACAGGGGTCTGGAAACACCATATATTTT,CASSYRQGSGNTIYF
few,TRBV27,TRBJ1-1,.,TGTGCCAGCAGTTTCAGGGGCAGGAGGACTGAAGCTTTCTTT,CASSFRGRRTEAFF
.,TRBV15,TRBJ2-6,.,TGTGCCACCAGCAGAGACGGGGATGGGGCCAACGTCCTGACTTTC,CATSRDGDGANVLTF
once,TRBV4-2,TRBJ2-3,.,TGTGCCAGCAGCCAAGACGAGGCGGGGCCCGCCCGCACAGATACGCAGTATTTT,CASSQDEAGPARTDTQYF
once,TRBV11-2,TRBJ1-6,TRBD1,TGTGCCAGCAGCTTAAATGACAGGGGGAATTCACCCCTCCACTTT,CASSLNDRGNSPLHF
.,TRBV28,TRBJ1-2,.,TGTGCCAGCAGTTTTCGGGGAGGCTACACCTTC,CASSFRGGYTF
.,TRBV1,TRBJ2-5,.,TGCACCACTGGGACTAGCGGGAGGCAGACCCAGTACTTC,CTTGTSGRQTQYF
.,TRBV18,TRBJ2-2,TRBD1,TGTGCCAGCTGGACAGGGGTGAACACCGGGGAGCTGTTTTTT,CASWTGVNTGELFF